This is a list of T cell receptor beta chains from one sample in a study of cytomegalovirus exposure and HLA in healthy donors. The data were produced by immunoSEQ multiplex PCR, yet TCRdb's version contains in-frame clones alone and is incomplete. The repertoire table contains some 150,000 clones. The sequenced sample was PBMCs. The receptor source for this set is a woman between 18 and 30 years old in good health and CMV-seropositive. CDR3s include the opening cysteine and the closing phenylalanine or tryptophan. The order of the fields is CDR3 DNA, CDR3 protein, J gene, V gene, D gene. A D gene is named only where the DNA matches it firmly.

CDR3nt: TGTGCCTGGAGAGCAACTAGCGGAAGCTCCTACGAGCAGTACTTC; CDR3aa: CAWRATSGSSYEQYF; j_gene: TRBJ2-7; v_gene: TRBV30; d_gene: TRBD2
CDR3nt: TGTGCCAGCAGCAGACTAGCGGGGGGCTCATCCCCCTCCTACAATGAGCAGTTCTTC; CDR3aa: CASSRLAGGSSPSYNEQFF; j_gene: TRBJ2-1; v_gene: TRBV5-6; d_gene: TRBD2
CDR3nt: TGTGCCAGCAGCTTAGGTACAGGGGCGCACTATGGCTACACCTTC; CDR3aa: CASSLGTGAHYGYTF; j_gene: TRBJ1-2; v_gene: TRBV7-6; d_gene: TRBD1
CDR3nt: TGTGCCAGCAGTGAAGCGCTCGGCAGGGTTAACTATGGCTACACCTTC; CDR3aa: CASSEALGRVNYGYTF; j_gene: TRBJ1-2; v_gene: TRBV6-1; d_gene: NA
CDR3nt: TGTGCCAGCAGCACAGGGGGCAATGAGCAGTTCTTC; CDR3aa: CASSTGGNEQFF; j_gene: TRBJ2-1; v_gene: TRBV4-2; d_gene: TRBD1
CDR3nt: TGTGCCAGCAGTGGTGGTGGGACTAACAATGAGCAGTTCTTC; CDR3aa: CASSGGGTNNEQFF; j_gene: TRBJ2-1; v_gene: TRBV6-5; d_gene: TRBD2
CDR3nt: TGCGCCAGCAGCTTGGTTCTAGCGGCTTACGGGGATACGCAGTATTTT; CDR3aa: CASSLVLAAYGDTQYF; j_gene: TRBJ2-3; v_gene: TRBV5-1; d_gene: TRBD2
CDR3nt: TGTGCCAGCAGCTTAGCGGGTGGACACCTGATGGAGTTCTTC; CDR3aa: CASSLAGGHLMEFF; j_gene: TRBJ2-1; v_gene: TRBV7-9; d_gene: NA
CDR3nt: TGTGCCAGCAGTGCCGGACAGATTAGCAATCAGCCCCAGCATTTT; CDR3aa: CASSAGQISNQPQHF; j_gene: TRBJ1-5; v_gene: TRBV27; d_gene: NA
CDR3nt: TGTGCCAGTAGTATCCTAGCGGGGCGGAACAATGAGCAGTTCTTC; CDR3aa: CASSILAGRNNEQFF; j_gene: TRBJ2-1; v_gene: TRBV19; d_gene: TRBD2
CDR3nt: TGTGCCAGTAGTAGGACAGGTGGGAAGAACACTGAAGCTTTCTTT; CDR3aa: CASSRTGGKNTEAFF; j_gene: TRBJ1-1; v_gene: TRBV19; d_gene: TRBD1
CDR3nt: TGCGCCAGCAGCCCTTCTACAGCGAACACTGAAGCTTTCTTT; CDR3aa: CASSPSTANTEAFF; j_gene: TRBJ1-1; v_gene: TRBV10-2; d_gene: NA
CDR3nt: TGCGCCAGCAGCCAACGTCCGTTAGCAGCGAACACCGGGGAGCTGTTTTTT; CDR3aa: CASSQRPLAANTGELFF; j_gene: TRBJ2-2; v_gene: TRBV4-3; d_gene: NA
CDR3nt: TGTGCCAGCAGTTCAGGGGGTCCTACCTACGAGCAGTACTTC; CDR3aa: CASSSGGPTYEQYF; j_gene: TRBJ2-7; v_gene: TRBV28; d_gene: TRBD1
CDR3nt: TGTGCTAGTGGTTTGGTACGCCTTCGGGAGATTGATCGTATCACTGAAGCTTTCTTT; CDR3aa: CASGLVRLREIDRITEAFF; j_gene: TRBJ1-1; v_gene: TRBV12-5; d_gene: NA
CDR3nt: TGTGCCAGCAGTGAAGCCGGGGGGGGTACGGGTATACTGTTTTTT; CDR3aa: CASSEAGGGTGILFF; j_gene: TRBJ1-4; v_gene: TRBV2; d_gene: NA
CDR3nt: TGCGCCAGCAGCCCTAGGACAGCAAACCAAGAGACCCAGTACTTC; CDR3aa: CASSPRTANQETQYF; j_gene: TRBJ2-5; v_gene: TRBV5-1; d_gene: NA
CDR3nt: TGTGCCAGCAGCCCCGTCAGCTCCTACAATGAGCAGTTCTTC; CDR3aa: CASSPVSSYNEQFF; j_gene: TRBJ2-1; v_gene: TRBV7-9; d_gene: NA
CDR3nt: TGTGCCAGCAGCTCCTCGGACAGGCGGGGCTACACCTTC; CDR3aa: CASSSSDRRGYTF; j_gene: TRBJ1-2; v_gene: TRBV7-2; d_gene: TRBD1
CDR3nt: TGTGCCAGCAGCCACGGACAGGGGACGTCTCAGCCCCAGCATTTT; CDR3aa: CASSHGQGTSQPQHF; j_gene: TRBJ1-5; v_gene: TRBV5-6; d_gene: TRBD1
CDR3nt: TGCGCCAGCAGCTCGAGCGGGACAGGGGACTACGAGCAGTACTTC; CDR3aa: CASSSSGTGDYEQYF; j_gene: TRBJ2-7; v_gene: TRBV4-1; d_gene: TRBD1
CDR3nt: TGTGCCAGTTTTGGACAGTCCTACGAGCAGTACTTC; CDR3aa: CASFGQSYEQYF; j_gene: TRBJ2-7; v_gene: TRBV6-1; d_gene: NA
CDR3nt: TGTGCCAGCTGTCTACGGACAGGGGGGGTAACAGATACGCAGTATTTT; CDR3aa: CASCLRTGGVTDTQYF; j_gene: TRBJ2-3; v_gene: TRBV11-3; d_gene: TRBD1
CDR3nt: TGTGCCAGCAGCTTGGCACTAGCGGGGGAACCGTTACAAGAGACCCAGTACTTC; CDR3aa: CASSLALAGEPLQETQYF; j_gene: TRBJ2-5; v_gene: TRBV5-6; d_gene: TRBD2
CDR3nt: TGTGCCAGCAGCGCGAGGCGGGGAGGGGATGAGCAGTTCTTC; CDR3aa: CASSARRGGDEQFF; j_gene: TRBJ2-1; v_gene: TRBV5-4; d_gene: TRBD2
CDR3nt: TGTGCCAGCAGTTTCGTCGGGACAGGGGGCTACGAGCAGTACTTC; CDR3aa: CASSFVGTGGYEQYF; j_gene: TRBJ2-7; v_gene: TRBV28; d_gene: TRBD1
CDR3nt: TGTGCCAGCAGTTACTCCGCCAGCGGGGGCTACACCTTC; CDR3aa: CASSYSASGGYTF; j_gene: TRBJ1-2; v_gene: TRBV6-5; d_gene: NA
CDR3nt: TGTGCCAGTAGCCACCCTTCGACAGGCTCCACTGAAGCTTTCTTT; CDR3aa: CASSHPSTGSTEAFF; j_gene: TRBJ1-1; v_gene: TRBV19; d_gene: NA
CDR3nt: TGTGCCAGCAGTGAAGGCAGACTCACCCGCTACGAGCAGTACTTC; CDR3aa: CASSEGRLTRYEQYF; j_gene: TRBJ2-7; v_gene: TRBV2; d_gene: NA
CDR3nt: TGTGCAACCCCCGGGACAGCTAATGAAAAACTGTTTTTT; CDR3aa: CATPGTANEKLFF; j_gene: TRBJ1-4; v_gene: TRBV30; d_gene: TRBD1
CDR3nt: TGTGCCAGCAGACCTGGGTTAATAGCGGGGGGTGTTGAGCAGTTCTTC; CDR3aa: CASRPGLIAGGVEQFF; j_gene: TRBJ2-1; v_gene: TRBV7-2; d_gene: TRBD2
CDR3nt: TGTGCTAGTGGTTTGGGCGGACAGGGATCGGGCGAGCAGTACTTC; CDR3aa: CASGLGGQGSGEQYF; j_gene: TRBJ2-7; v_gene: TRBV12-5; d_gene: TRBD1
CDR3nt: TGTGCCAGCAGTGTACAGTATAGCAATCAGCCCCAGCATTTT; CDR3aa: CASSVQYSNQPQHF; j_gene: TRBJ1-5; v_gene: TRBV6-1; d_gene: NA
CDR3nt: TGCAGCGTTGGGACAGGCTATGGCTACACCTTC; CDR3aa: CSVGTGYGYTF; j_gene: TRBJ1-2; v_gene: TRBV29-1; d_gene: TRBD1
CDR3nt: TGCAGCGTTCGAGGGCGGGCCAACGTCCTGACTTTC; CDR3aa: CSVRGRANVLTF; j_gene: TRBJ2-6; v_gene: TRBV29-1; d_gene: NA
CDR3nt: TGCGCCAGCAGCGTCCCCTCCGGGAGGAACCAAGAGACCCAGTACTTC; CDR3aa: CASSVPSGRNQETQYF; j_gene: TRBJ2-5; v_gene: TRBV5-1; d_gene: TRBD2
CDR3nt: TGTGCCAGCAGAACACCGGGAGTATCATACGAGCAGTACTTC; CDR3aa: CASRTPGVSYEQYF; j_gene: TRBJ2-7; v_gene: TRBV28; d_gene: NA
CDR3nt: TGCAGCGTACAGGGGGACAACTATGGCTACACCTTC; CDR3aa: CSVQGDNYGYTF; j_gene: TRBJ1-2; v_gene: TRBV29-1; d_gene: TRBD1
CDR3nt: TGCGCCAGCAGCTTGGAGAGGGGGACTGAAGCTTTCTTT; CDR3aa: CASSLERGTEAFF; j_gene: TRBJ1-1; v_gene: TRBV5-1; d_gene: NA
CDR3nt: TGTGCCAGCAGCGCCTGGGACAGACCTAACACTGAAGCTTTCTTT; CDR3aa: CASSAWDRPNTEAFF; j_gene: TRBJ1-1; v_gene: TRBV7-8; d_gene: TRBD1
CDR3nt: TGTGCCAGCAGTCCTCCCCCGCAGGGGGCTTGGGAAAAACTGTTTTTT; CDR3aa: CASSPPPQGAWEKLFF; j_gene: TRBJ1-4; v_gene: TRBV27; d_gene: TRBD1
CDR3nt: TGTGCCTGGAGGGGGACAGGGTCGGGTCAGCCCCAGCATTTT; CDR3aa: CAWRGTGSGQPQHF; j_gene: TRBJ1-5; v_gene: TRBV30; d_gene: TRBD1
CDR3nt: TGTGCCAGCAGCCTCCCAAGCGGGGGTCGGGATACGCAGTATTTT; CDR3aa: CASSLPSGGRDTQYF; j_gene: TRBJ2-3; v_gene: TRBV11-3; d_gene: TRBD2
CDR3nt: TGTGCCAGCAGCCGGGGGGCCGGGATCCTTTCCTACGAGCAGTACTTC; CDR3aa: CASSRGAGILSYEQYF; j_gene: TRBJ2-7; v_gene: TRBV7-8; d_gene: NA
CDR3nt: TGCAGCGTTGAAGATGCAGGGGACACTGAAGCTTTCTTT; CDR3aa: CSVEDAGDTEAFF; j_gene: TRBJ1-1; v_gene: TRBV29-1; d_gene: NA
CDR3nt: TGTGCCAGCAGTTCGACTAGCGGAGGGAGCGAGCAGTACTTC; CDR3aa: CASSSTSGGSEQYF; j_gene: TRBJ2-7; v_gene: TRBV2; d_gene: TRBD2
CDR3nt: TGTGCCAGCAGCTTAGGGCCTTACGCGGAGATCTACGAGCAGTACTTC; CDR3aa: CASSLGPYAEIYEQYF; j_gene: TRBJ2-7; v_gene: TRBV11-2; d_gene: NA